This T cell receptor (beta chain) stems from a study of cytomegalovirus exposure and HLA in healthy donors. Study-wide points: Most observed TCR sequences were rare, whereas some public TCRs were detected in many donors. Cytomegalovirus status, reportedly, was diagnosed with high specificity and sensitivity by the classifier. The authors enumerated 150 to 200 TCR beta chains as linked to cytomegalovirus.

Clones were sequenced by immunoSEQ multiplex PCR, and TCRdb holds only the in-frame ones, with some missing. In the table there are 250,000 to 350,000 clones, roughly nine tenths of which are singletons. V gave up 4 bases and J gave up 2 bases, with 10 bases separating them. Germline CDR1 is SGDLS and CDR2 is YYNGEE. CDR3 length: 13 amino acids. Concerning this clone: Its antigen is as yet unknown.

This TCR was sampled from a woman under 40 in good health and CMV-seropositive. The V call is TRBV9, the J call TRBJ2-7; D is tentatively TRBD1 or TRBD2 (5 bases each). Sample: PBMCs. The CDR3 loop is CASSPGTPYEQYF. In DNA, the CDR3 is TGTGCCAGCAGCCCGGGGACCCCCTACGAGCAGTACTTC.